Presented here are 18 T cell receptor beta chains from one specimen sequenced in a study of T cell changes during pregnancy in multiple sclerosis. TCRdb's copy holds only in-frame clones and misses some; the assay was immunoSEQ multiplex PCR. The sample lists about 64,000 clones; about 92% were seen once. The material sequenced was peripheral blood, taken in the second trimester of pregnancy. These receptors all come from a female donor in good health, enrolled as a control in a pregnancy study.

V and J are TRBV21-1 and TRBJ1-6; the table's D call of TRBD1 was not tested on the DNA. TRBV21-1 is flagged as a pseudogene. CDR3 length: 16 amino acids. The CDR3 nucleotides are TGTGCCAGCAGCATACAGGGGGTGGGATATAATTCACCCCTCCACTTT. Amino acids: CASSIQGVGYNSPLHF.

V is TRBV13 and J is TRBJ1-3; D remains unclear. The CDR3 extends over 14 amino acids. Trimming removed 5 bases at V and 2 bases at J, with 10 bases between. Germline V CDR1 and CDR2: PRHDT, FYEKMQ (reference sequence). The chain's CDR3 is CASSPSSPGNTIYF. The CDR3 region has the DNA TGTGCCAGCAGCCCCTCTAGCCCTGGAAACACCATATATTTT. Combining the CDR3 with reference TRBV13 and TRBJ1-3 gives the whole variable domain AAGVIQSPRHLIKEKRETATLKCYPIPRHDTVYWYQQGPGQDPQFLISFYEKMQSDKGSIPDRFSAQQFSDYHSELNMSSLELGDSALYFCASSPSSPGNTIYFGEGSWLTVV.

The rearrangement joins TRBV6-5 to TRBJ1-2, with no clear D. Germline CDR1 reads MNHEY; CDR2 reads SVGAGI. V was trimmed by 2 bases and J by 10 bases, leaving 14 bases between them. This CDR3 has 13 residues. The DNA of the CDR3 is TGTGCCAGCAGTTACAACCAAGACTTCGTCTACACCTTC. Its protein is CASSYNQDFVYTF.

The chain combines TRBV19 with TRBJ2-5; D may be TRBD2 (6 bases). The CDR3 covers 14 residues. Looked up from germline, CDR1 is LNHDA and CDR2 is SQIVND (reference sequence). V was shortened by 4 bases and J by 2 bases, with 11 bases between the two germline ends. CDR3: CASSTRTKQETQYF. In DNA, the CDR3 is TGTGCCAGTAGTACCCGGACTAAGCAAGAGACCCAGTACTTC.

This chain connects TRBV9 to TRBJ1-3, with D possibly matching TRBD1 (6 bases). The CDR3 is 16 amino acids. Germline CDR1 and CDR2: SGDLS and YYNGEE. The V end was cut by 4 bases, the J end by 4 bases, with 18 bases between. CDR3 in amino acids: CASSPTGLGYGNTIYF. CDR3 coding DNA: TGTGCCAGCAGCCCAACAGGGCTGGGGTACGGAAACACCATATATTTT. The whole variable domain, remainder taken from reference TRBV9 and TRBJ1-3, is DSGVTQTPKHLITATGQRVTLRCSPRSGDLSVYWYQQSLDQGLQFLIQYYNGEERAKGNILERFSAQQFPDLHSELNLSSLELGDSALYFCASSPTGLGYGNTIYFGEGSWLTVV.

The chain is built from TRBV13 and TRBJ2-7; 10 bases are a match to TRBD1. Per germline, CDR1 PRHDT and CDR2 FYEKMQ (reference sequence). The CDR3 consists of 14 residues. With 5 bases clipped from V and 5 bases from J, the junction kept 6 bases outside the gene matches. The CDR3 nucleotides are TGTGCCAGCAGCCCTACGGACAGGGGGAACGAGCAGTACTTC. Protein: CASSPTDRGNEQYF.

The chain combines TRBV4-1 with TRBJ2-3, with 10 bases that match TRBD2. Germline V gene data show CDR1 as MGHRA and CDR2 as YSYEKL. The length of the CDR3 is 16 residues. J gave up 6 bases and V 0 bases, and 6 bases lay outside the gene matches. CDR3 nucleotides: TGCGCCAGCAGCCAAGATCAGCGGGGGGGCCGGGATACGCAGTATTTT. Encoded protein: CASSQDQRGGRDTQYF.

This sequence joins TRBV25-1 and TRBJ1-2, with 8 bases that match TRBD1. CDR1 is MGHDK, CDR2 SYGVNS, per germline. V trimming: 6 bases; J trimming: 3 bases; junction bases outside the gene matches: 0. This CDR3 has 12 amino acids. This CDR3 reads CASRDRDYGYTF. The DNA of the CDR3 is TGTGCCAGCAGGGACAGGGACTATGGCTACACCTTC.

The CDR3 DNA follows: TGCGCCAGCAGCTTGGGGGCCATAGGGGGCGCAGATACGCAGTATTTT. It yields the protein CASSLGAIGGADTQYF. V is TRBV5-1 and J is TRBJ2-3; TRBD1 matches at 7 bases. The CDR3 runs to 16 residues. CDR1 SGHRS and CDR2 YFSETQ come from the germline V gene. V was clipped by 0 bases and J by 4 bases; unmatched bases: 8.

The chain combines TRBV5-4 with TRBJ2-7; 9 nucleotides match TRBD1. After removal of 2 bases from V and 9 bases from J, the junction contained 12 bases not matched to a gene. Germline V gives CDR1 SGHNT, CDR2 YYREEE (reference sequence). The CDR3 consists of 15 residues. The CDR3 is CASSFDRGKAPSQYF. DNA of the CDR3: TGTGCCAGCAGCTTCGACAGGGGGAAAGCCCCGTCGCAGTACTTC.

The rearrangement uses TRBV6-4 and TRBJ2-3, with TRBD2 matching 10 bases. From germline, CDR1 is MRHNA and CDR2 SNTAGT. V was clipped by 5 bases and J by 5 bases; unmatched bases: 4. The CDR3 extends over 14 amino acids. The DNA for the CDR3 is TGTGCCAGCAGTAGCGGGGGGGCCGTAGATACGCAGTATTTT. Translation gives CASSSGGAVDTQYF.

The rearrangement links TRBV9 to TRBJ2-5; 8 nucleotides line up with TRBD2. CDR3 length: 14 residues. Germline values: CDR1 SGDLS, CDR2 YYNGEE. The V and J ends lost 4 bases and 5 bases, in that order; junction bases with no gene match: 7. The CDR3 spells CASSPAGGGETQYF. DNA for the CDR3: TGTGCCAGCAGCCCGGCGGGGGGCGGGGAGACCCAGTACTTC.

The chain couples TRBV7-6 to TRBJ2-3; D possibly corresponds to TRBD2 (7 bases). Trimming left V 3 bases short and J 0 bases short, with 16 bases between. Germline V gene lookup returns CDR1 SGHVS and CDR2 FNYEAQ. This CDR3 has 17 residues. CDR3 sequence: CASSFLGAGVSTDTQYF. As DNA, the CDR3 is TGTGCCAGCAGCTTCTTGGGGGCGGGGGTAAGCACAGATACGCAGTATTTT. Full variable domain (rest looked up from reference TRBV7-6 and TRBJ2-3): GAGVSQSPRYKVTKRGQDVALRCDPISGHVSLYWYRQALGQGPEFLTYFNYEAQQDKSGLPNDRFSAERPEGSISTLTIQRTEQRDSAMYRCASSFLGAGVSTDTQYFGPGTRLTVL.

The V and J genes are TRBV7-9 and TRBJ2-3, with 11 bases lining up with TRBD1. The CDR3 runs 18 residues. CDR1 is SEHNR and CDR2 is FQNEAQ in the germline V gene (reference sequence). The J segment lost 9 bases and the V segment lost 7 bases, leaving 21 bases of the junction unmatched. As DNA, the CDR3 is TGTGCCAGCACCGCCTTGTTCCGGGACAGGGGGATTGGGCGAACGCAGTATTTT. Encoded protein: CASTALFRDRGIGRTQYF.

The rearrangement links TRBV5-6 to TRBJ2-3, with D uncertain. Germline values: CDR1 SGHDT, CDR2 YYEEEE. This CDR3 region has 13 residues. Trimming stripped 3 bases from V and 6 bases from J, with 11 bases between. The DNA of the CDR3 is TGTGCCAGCAGCTCAGGCTCTTCCGATACGCAGTATTTT. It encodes CASSSGSSDTQYF.

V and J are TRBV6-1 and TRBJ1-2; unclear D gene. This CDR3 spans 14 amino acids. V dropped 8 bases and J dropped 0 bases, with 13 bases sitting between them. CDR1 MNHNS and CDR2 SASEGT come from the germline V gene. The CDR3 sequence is CASGDPSANYGYTF. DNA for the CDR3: TGTGCCAGCGGAGACCCGTCGGCTAACTATGGCTACACCTTC.

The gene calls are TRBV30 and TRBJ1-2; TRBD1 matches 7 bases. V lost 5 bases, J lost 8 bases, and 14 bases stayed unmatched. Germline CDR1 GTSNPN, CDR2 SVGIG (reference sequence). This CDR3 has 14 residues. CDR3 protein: CAWEIKNRGRGYTF. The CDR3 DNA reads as TGTGCCTGGGAGATTAAAAACAGGGGCCGGGGCTACACCTTC.

The CDR3 protein is CASRRGPGTEAFF. CDR3 coding DNA: TGTGCCAGCAGGAGAGGCCCGGGGACTGAAGCTTTCTTT. This sequence joins TRBV6-5 and TRBJ1-1; no definite D call. Trimming took off 6 bases at V and 5 bases at J, with 13 bases between the two ends. Germline lookup yields CDR1 MNHEY and CDR2 SVGAGI. The CDR3 covers 13 residues.